This TCR beta chain was sequenced for a study of cytomegalovirus exposure and HLA in healthy donors. Study at large: Approximately 85 million unique TCRs from HLA-typed donors made up an early data release. General study results and limits: Only CMV serostatus was available as immune exposure information.

On this clone itself: Its antigen is currently unknown.

The PCR had 60 Vbeta and 13 Jbeta primers. Libraries were prepared by immunoSEQ multiplex PCR; TCRdb keeps only in-frame clonotypes and omits some of them. Of about 110,000 clones in the sample, 79% were seen once. Sequences were obtained from PBMCs. The origin of this receptor is a woman in her 40s in good health and CMV-seronegative.

CDR3 residues: CAISRDRANYGYTF. CDR3 nucleotide sequence: TGTGCCATCTCCCGGGACAGGGCTAACTATGGCTACACCTTC. J is TRBJ1-2 and V is TRBV10-3; 9 nucleotides match TRBD1. Germline CDR1 is ENHRY and CDR2 is SYGVKD. The CDR3 covers 14 residues. V shed 8 bases and J 0 bases; nucleotides not matched to a gene: 4.